This TCR beta chain emerged from a study of cytomegalovirus exposure and HLA in healthy donors (TCRdb year 2017). With respect to the entire study: According to an earlier analysis of 550 to 750 of the donors, 150 million to 200 million T cells yielded 117 million unique TCR beta sequences and about 300 Gb of sequence data. An early release that covered about 600 HLA-typed donors contained around 330 gigabases of sequencing data and around 80 million unique TCR sequences. Among the roughly 400 genotyped donors, more than 70% belonged to the genetic ancestry cluster associated with self-reported Caucasian donors. The study aimed to test whether signatures of past pathogen exposure could be identified by cataloging public T cell receptors. The T cell repertoires of some 700 subjects were profiled by immunosequencing and related to cytomegalovirus serostatus. Besides the first cohort of around 700 subjects, a separate validation cohort made up of roughly 120 different subjects was used. To predict cytomegalovirus infection status, the study combined high-throughput TCR immunosequencing, statistical association of individual TCRs with disease status, and machine learning. In a later analysis, previously published TCR beta repertoires from about 640 donors were re-analyzed and high-resolution HLA genotyping was added so that TCR occurrence patterns could be studied. In the later analysis, no new phenotypic data were used to find candidate immune exposures; instead, reliance was placed on TCR beta sequences and their occurrence across donors. In an earlier analysis of around 540 of the donors, high-throughput TCR beta sequencing was used to judge whether each TCR beta V gene segment behaved as functional or pseudogenic. Donor age, sex, ethnicity and CMV serostatus were compiled alongside the repertoire data. A later genetic analysis used genome-wide SNP genotypes for about 65% of the roughly 700 donors, treating that subset as a discovery cohort. Every repertoire in the discovery cohort had been generated on one and the same sequencing platform. Class I and class II HLA loci were covered by the typing at four-digit resolution. Typing coverage differed by locus: A, B, C, DRB1 and DQB1 were typed in about 629-640 donors, DQA1 in 500 to 550, DPA1 in 600 to 610, and DPB1 in 472. Roughly 5 DR-DQ haplotypes were handled as single units for association and clustering, since linkage in the cohort was strong. Across 300 to 400 genotyped donors of the cohort, an average of 235,054 unique TCR beta nucleotide sequences per donor were sequenced, and roughly a sixth of those sequences were non-productive.

Remarks on this clone: The antigen this receptor binds is unknown. No base quality information exists; no much larger clone differs at one position.

Here is what the overall study found, with its caveats: Assigning TCR associations to individual alleles was difficult when HLA alleles, especially DR and DQ, strongly co-occurred. Because counts were too low, approximately 18 rarely observed V segments, including chromosome 9 orphons, were excluded from the earlier analysis of fewer than 650 of the donors. A cluster of highly shared sequence variants was judged likely to represent a technical artifact of the sequencing pipeline. In a later genetic analysis, fewer N-insertions in productive TCRs were reported among donors in an Asian-associated ancestry cluster than the approximately 670-donor mean. A further reported finding was that TCR beta sequences accurately predicted the HLA-A and HLA-B alleles for most subjects in the first cohort. V-gene and J-gene trimming of TCR beta chains was associated with a missense DCLRE1C variant in a later genetic analysis, and the association was replicated in an independent cohort. According to a later analysis, most CMV-associated TCR beta chains appeared to be HLA-restricted, and the HLA associations seemed to be driven largely by CMV exposure. A few of the identified cytomegalovirus-associated TCR beta chains were confirmed in vitro to be specific for cytomegalovirus antigens. Correlated functional status among segregating V segments might reflect linkage disequilibrium, but an unknown experimental factor could not be ruled out. Immune exposure information for the cohort was limited to CMV serostatus. This cohort had only TCR beta chains sequenced, and the lack of alpha or paired-chain data limited which features could be detected. Some IMGT-functional V segments, including TRBV6-2 and TRBV6-3, could not be told apart with the 87-base-pair reads, so those segments were excluded. HLA typing was unavailable for some donors at each locus, so association tests used only the typed subset. The authors suggested that the approach could potentially be generalized to other disease states and immunological phenotypes. A total of fewer than 200 TCR beta chains were listed by the study as associated with cytomegalovirus. According to a later analysis, TCR association rates differed among HLA loci, with DRB1 alleles showing the most associated TCRs and HLA-C alleles showing the fewest. In both the original and validation cohorts, the classifier was reported to diagnose cytomegalovirus status with high specificity and sensitivity. At a false discovery rate of 0.05, a later analysis linked about 16,000 TCR beta sequences to specific HLA alleles. A later analysis found that HLA-associated TCR beta chains were more clonally expanded and had lower generation probabilities than equally common non-associated chains. Sequencing depth was assumed to be roughly uniform across donors in the presence/absence analyses, though that assumption may not hold. Most TCR sequences were observed very rarely across donors, whereas some public TCRs were present in many individuals. Several of the top co-occurrence clusters appeared to be linked to parvovirus B19, influenza, CMV and Epstein-Barr virus, according to a later analysis. Broadly in line with IMGT annotations, most TCR beta V segments showed up in productive rearrangements about 87% or about 30% of the time in an earlier analysis of 587 of the donors.

The method was the immunoSEQ multiplex PCR assay. For the multiplex PCR, a mixture combining 60 forward primers for TCR Vbeta segments and 13 reverse primers for TCR Jbeta segments was used. Amplification of the CDR3 region of rearranged TCR beta genes was performed with a multiplex PCR assay on genomic DNA. On the Illumina HiSeq System, the amplified TCR beta libraries were sequenced as 87-base-pair reads. Per the source publication's procedure: In a later analysis, roughly 80 million unique TCR beta chains were counted across the 500 to 850 repertoires, and roughly 10 million of these chains were shared by at least two donors. Raw reads were error-corrected and collapsed into unique sequences with a nearest-neighbor algorithm that merged closely related sequences to remove PCR and sequencing errors. V, D and J gene segments were assigned by aligning CDR3 sequences to IMGT reference sequences. For a sequence to be retained, at least a six-nucleotide match to both a V gene segment and a J gene segment was required. A rearrangement was called productive if the CDR3 had no stop codons and remained in frame with V and J, and every other rearrangement was called non-productive. CDR3 was defined by IMGT convention, running from the second conserved V-encoded cysteine to the conserved J-encoded phenylalanine. Sequences without an unambiguous match to a single V gene segment were excluded from the earlier analysis of 450 to 750 of the donors. An earlier analysis of about 600 of the donors called V segments functional above 56.7% productive rearrangements and segregating when the between-donor standard deviation exceeded 5%. A statistical classification framework was developed to diagnose cytomegalovirus status using the catalog of TCR beta chain sequences. A later analysis assigned V and J genes by comparing TCR nucleotide sequences with IMGT/GENE-DB human TR gene sequences. The TCRdist pipeline was used in a later analysis to assign CDR3 sequences and most-parsimonious VDJ recombination scenarios. In a later analysis, each TCR beta chain was defined by its CDR3 amino acid sequence together with its V-gene family, and reads without a unique V-gene family were excluded. In a later analysis, 550 to 650 highly shared, low-generation-probability nucleotide sequences were removed to address suspected cross-contamination and a sequencing artifact. A later analysis calculated a clonal expansion index for each public chain from normalized within-repertoire ranks of inferred template counts. A later analysis computed generation probabilities with a VDJ recombination model fitted to out-of-frame rearrangements, and checked the results against IGoR. Hypergeometric tests were used in a later analysis to score TCR-TCR, TCR-HLA and TCR-CMV co-occurrence, with a repertoire-size bias correction applied to the TCR pairs. To estimate false discovery rates, a later analysis permuted the HLA or CMV assignments 20 times. In a later analysis, co-occurring TCRs were grouped using DBSCAN, and TCRdist sequence similarity was added for clustering within HLA-allele-positive subsets. For co-occurrence clustering, repertoires with fewer than 30,000 or more than 120,000 public chains were excluded, along with 5 or 6 repertoires with anomalous nucleotide sharing. TCRdb limited this immuneACCESS table to in-frame rearrangements with V and J called. A share of clones is missing; checked studies link under half to unresolved V genes, and the rest is unexplained. V and J calls and clone size follow that table, whereas D and trimming were derived from the DNA. For this sample the table gives around 140,000 clones, of which 75% were detected only once. The ten largest clones capture roughly 7.3% of the sample.

The cohort was made up of roughly 670 healthy bone marrow donors. Cohort members were all nominally healthy when sampled, although unrecorded immune exposures were likely present. The donor was CMV seronegative and was included in the group of a few hundred seronegative cohort members. Every donor gave a peripheral blood sample, and the peripheral blood mononuclear cells from that sample were used for TCR beta sequencing. The Qiagen DNeasy Blood Extraction Kit was used to extract genomic DNA from the blood cell samples. V sheds 4 bases and J sheds 1 base, leaving 14 bases between their ends. CDR1 and CDR2 are read off the germline V gene (reference sequence) as SGHNT and YYREEE. The CDR3, cysteine through phenylalanine, is 15 amino acids long. The DNA shown is the 45-base CDR3, in frame from base 1.

The receptor's source is a man aged 25 to 40 in good health and CMV-seronegative. Sequenced material: PBMCs. Rearrangement joined TRBV5-4 to TRBJ1-1, with no D gene named confidently. The encoded CDR3 is CASSPAGTENTEAFF. The sequenced DNA: TGTGCCAGCAGCCCGGCAGGTACAGAGAACACTGAAGCTTTCTTT.